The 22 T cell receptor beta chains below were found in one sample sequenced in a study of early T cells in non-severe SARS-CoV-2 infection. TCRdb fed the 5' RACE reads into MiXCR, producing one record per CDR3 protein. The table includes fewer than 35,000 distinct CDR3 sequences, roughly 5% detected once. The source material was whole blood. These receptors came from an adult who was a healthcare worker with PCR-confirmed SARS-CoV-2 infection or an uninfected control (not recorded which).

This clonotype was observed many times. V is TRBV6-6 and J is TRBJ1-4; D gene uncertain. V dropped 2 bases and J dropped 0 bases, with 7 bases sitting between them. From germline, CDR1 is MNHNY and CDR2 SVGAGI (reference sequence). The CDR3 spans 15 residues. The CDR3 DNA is TGTGCCAGCAGTTACCGGACTGCAACTAATGAAAAACTGTTTTTT. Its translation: CASSYRTATNEKLFF.

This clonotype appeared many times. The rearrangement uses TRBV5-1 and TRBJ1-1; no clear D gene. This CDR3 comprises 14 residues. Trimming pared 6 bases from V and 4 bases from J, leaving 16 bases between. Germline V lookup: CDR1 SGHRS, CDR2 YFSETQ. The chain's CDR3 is CASTIGREGTEAFF. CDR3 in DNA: TGCGCCAGCACCATTGGCCGTGAGGGCACTGAAGCTTTCTTT.

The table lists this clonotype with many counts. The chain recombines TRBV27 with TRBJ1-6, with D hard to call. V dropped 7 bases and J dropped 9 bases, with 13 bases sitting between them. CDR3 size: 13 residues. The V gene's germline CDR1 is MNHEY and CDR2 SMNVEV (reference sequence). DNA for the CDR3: TGTGCCAGCATGGTTACCTTTGTTTCACCCCTCCACTTT. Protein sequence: CASMVTFVSPLHF.

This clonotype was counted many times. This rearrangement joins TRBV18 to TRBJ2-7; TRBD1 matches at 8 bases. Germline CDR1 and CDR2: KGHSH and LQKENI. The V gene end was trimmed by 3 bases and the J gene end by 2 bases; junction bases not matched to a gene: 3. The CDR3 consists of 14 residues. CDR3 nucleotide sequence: TGTGCCAGCTCACCCCGACAGGGGCCCTACGAGCAGTACTTC. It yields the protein CASSPRQGPYEQYF. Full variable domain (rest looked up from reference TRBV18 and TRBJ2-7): NAGVMQNPRHLVRRRGQEARLRCSPMKGHSHVYWYRQLPEEGLKFMVYLQKENIIDESGMPKERFSAEFPKEGPSILRIQQVVRGDSAAYFCASSPRQGPYEQYFGPGTRLTVT.

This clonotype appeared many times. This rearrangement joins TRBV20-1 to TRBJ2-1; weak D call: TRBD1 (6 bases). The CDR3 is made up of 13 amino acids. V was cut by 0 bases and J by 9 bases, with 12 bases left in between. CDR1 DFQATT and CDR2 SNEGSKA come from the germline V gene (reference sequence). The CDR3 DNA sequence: TGCAGTGCTAGAGATCCGGGACAACTTGAGCAGTTCTTC. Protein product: CSARDPGQLEQFF.

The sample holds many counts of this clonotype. In nucleotides, the CDR3 is TGTGCCAGCACCCGGGACAGGGGGGCCTACGAGCAGTACTTC. The encoded protein is CASTRDRGAYEQYF. V and J are TRBV6-1 and TRBJ2-7; 11 nucleotides line up with TRBD1. This CDR3 spans 14 amino acids. CDR1 and CDR2 (germline): MNHNS, SASEGT. With 7 bases clipped from V and 2 bases from J, the junction kept 4 bases outside the gene matches.

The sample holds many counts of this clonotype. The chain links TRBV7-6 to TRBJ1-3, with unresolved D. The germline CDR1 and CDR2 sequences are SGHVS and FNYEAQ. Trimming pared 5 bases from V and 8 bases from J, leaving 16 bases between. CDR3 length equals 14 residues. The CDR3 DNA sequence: TGTGCCAGCAGCCCCAACAACAACGCACACACCATATATTTT. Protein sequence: CASSPNNNAHTIYF.

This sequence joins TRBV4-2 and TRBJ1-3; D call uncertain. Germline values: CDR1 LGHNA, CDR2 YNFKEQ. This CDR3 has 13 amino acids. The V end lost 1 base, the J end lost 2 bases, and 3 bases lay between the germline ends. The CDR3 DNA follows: TGTGCCAGCAGCCAAGTAACTGGAAACACCATATATTTT. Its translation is CASSQVTGNTIYF.

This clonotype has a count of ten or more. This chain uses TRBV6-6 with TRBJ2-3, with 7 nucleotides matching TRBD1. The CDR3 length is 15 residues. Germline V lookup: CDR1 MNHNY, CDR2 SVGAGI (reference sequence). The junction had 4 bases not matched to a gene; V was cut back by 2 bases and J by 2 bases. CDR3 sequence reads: CASSYKGQSTDTQYF. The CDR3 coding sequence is TGTGCCAGCAGTTACAAGGGACAGTCCACAGATACGCAGTATTTT.

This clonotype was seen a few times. The CDR3 bases are TGTGCCAGCAGTGAAGCGGGACTCAGCACAGATACGCAGTATTTT. This codes for CASSEAGLSTDTQYF. The chain links TRBV6-1 to TRBJ2-3; possible D gene TRBD2, 6 bases. CDR1 is MNHNS and CDR2 is SASEGT in the germline V gene. This CDR3 has 15 amino acids. Trimming shortened V by 0 bases and J by 0 bases, and 7 bases separated the two germline ends.

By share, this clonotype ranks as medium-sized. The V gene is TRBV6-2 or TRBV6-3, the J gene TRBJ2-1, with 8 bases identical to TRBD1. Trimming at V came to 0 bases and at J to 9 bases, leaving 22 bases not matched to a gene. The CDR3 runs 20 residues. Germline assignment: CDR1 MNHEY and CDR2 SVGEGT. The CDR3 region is CASSYSALGDRLNNWGEQFF. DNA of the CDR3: TGTGCCAGCAGTTACTCGGCCCTTGGGGACAGGTTGAATAATTGGGGTGAGCAGTTCTTC.

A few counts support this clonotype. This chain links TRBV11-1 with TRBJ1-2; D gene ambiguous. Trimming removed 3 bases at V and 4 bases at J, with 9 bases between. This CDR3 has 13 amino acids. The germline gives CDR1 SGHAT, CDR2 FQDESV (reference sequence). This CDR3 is CASSLGKTYGYTF. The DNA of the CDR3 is TGTGCCAGCAGCTTGGGGAAGACCTATGGCTACACCTTC.

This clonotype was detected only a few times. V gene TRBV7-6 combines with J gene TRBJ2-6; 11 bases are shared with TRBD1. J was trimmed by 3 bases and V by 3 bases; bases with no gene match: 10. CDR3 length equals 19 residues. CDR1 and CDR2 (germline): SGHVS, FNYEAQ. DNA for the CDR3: TGTGCCAGCAGCTTTCTAAGGACAGGGGGCTTTGATGGGGCCAACGTCCTGACTTTC. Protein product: CASSFLRTGGFDGANVLTF.

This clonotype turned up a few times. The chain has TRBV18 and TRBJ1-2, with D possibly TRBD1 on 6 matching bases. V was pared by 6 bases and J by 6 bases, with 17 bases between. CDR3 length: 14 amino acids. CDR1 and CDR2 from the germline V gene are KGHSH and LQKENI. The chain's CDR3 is CASSANREPNGYTF. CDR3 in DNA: TGTGCCAGCTCGGCAAACAGGGAACCAAATGGCTACACCTTC.

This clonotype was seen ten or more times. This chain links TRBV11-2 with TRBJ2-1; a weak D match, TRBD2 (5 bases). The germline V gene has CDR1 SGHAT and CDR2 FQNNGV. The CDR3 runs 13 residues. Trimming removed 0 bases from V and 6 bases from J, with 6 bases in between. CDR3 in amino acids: CASSLDLANEQFF. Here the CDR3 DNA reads TGTGCCAGCAGCTTAGATCTAGCCAATGAGCAGTTCTTC.

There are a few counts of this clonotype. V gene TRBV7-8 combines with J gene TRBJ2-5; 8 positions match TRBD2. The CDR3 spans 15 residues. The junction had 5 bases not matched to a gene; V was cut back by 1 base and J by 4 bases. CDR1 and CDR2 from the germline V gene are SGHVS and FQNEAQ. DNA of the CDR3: TGTGCCAGCAGCTTAGGGCTTGCGGGAGGAGAGACCCAGTACTTC. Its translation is CASSLGLAGGETQYF.

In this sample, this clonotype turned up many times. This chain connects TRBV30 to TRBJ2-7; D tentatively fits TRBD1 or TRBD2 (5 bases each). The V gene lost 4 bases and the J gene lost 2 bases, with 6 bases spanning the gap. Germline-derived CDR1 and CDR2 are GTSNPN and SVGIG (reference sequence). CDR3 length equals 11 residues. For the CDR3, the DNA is TGTGCCTGGATGGGGGCCTACGAGCAGTACTTC. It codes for CAWMGAYEQYF. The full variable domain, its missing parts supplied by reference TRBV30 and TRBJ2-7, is SQTIHQWPATLVQPVGSPLSLECTVEGTSNPNLYWYRQAAGRGLQLLFYSVGIGQISSEVPQNLSASRPQDRQFILSSKKLLLSDSGFYLCAWMGAYEQYFGPGTRLTVT.

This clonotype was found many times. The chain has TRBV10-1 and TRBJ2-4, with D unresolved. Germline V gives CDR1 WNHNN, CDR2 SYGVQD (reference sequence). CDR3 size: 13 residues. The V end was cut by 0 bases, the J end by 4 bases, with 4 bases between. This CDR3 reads CASSESGKNIQYF. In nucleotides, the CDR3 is TGCGCCAGCAGTGAGTCGGGAAAAAACATTCAGTACTTC.

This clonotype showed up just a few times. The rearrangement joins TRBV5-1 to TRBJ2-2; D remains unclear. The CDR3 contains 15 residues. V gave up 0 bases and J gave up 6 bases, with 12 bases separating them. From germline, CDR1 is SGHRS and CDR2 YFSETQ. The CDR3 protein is CASSLGQSNAGELFF. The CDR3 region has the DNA TGCGCCAGCAGCTTGGGCCAGTCAAATGCCGGGGAGCTGTTTTTT. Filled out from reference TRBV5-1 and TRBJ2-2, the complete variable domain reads KAGVTQTPRYLIKTRGQQVTLSCSPISGHRSVSWYQQTPGQGLQFLFEYFSETQRNKGNFPGRFSGRQFSNSRSEMNVSTLELGDSALYLCASSLGQSNAGELFFGEGSRLTVL.

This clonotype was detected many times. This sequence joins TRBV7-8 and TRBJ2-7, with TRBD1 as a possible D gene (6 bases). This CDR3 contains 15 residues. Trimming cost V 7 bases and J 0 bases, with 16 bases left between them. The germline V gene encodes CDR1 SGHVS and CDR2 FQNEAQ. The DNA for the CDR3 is TGTGCCAGCACCCTGACAGGCGTTAGCTCCTACGAGCAGTACTTC. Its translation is CASTLTGVSSYEQYF.

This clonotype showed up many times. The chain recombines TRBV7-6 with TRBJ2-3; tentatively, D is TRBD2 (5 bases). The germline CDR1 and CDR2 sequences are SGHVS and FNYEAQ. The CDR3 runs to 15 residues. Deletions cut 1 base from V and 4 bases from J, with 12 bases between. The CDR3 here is CASSLVPGSADTQYF. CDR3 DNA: TGTGCCAGCAGCTTAGTCCCGGGATCCGCAGATACGCAGTATTTT.

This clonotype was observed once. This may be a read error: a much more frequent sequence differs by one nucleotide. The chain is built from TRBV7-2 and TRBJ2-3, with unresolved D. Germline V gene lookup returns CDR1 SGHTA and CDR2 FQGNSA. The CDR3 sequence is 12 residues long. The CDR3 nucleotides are TGTGTCAGCAGCTTATTCCCAGATACGCAGTATTTT. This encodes CVSSLFPDTQYF.